This TCR beta chain was found in a study of OX40 agonist ivuxolimab in advanced cancers. Notes on the research overall: The costimulatory receptor OX40 (CD134) was targeted by ivuxolimab, a fully human IgG2 agonistic monoclonal antibody. Intravenous ivuxolimab was administered to patients every 2 weeks at six dose levels: 0.01, 0.1, 0.3, 1.5, 3 and 10 mg/kg. Among the roughly 52 dose-escalation patients, about 19 had hepatocellular carcinoma, 15 or so melanoma, 9 renal cell carcinoma and 9 head and neck cancer. Prior anti-PD-1, anti-PD-L1 or anti-CTLA-4 therapy was permitted, and 30% to 45% of dose-escalation patients had received checkpoint inhibitors. Partial responses were achieved by three dose-escalation patients, of whom one had hepatocellular carcinoma and two had cutaneous melanoma. In the dose-escalation cohort, about four fifths of patients were male, and the mean age was roughly 60 years with a range of roughly 20 to 79. Peripheral TCRbeta sequencing aimed to test whether ivuxolimab altered TCR sequence diversity and caused clonal T-cell expansion. The monotherapy dose-escalation portion (N of about 50 patients) of the phase I ivuxolimab trial is reported in the paper.

From the cysteine through the phenylalanine, the CDR3 covers 15 amino acids. The entry retains the CDR3 DNA only, 45 bases that are in frame from base 1. CDR1 and CDR2, per the germline V gene, are MNHEY and SVGAGI. V gives up 8 bases and J gives up 4 bases, and the segment between their germline ends measures 21 bases. Genomic DNA was extracted from sorted cells for sequencing of the TCRbeta CDR3 region. TCRbeta CDR3 regions were sequenced using the immunoSEQ Assay. TCRdb took this table from immuneACCESS and kept in-frame rearrangements with V and J called. Such tables lack part of the clones; where checked against another copy, unresolved V genes explain under half of the gap, and the rest is unexplained. For this sample there are about 60,000 clones; about 90% appear just once. The ten most abundant clones make up around 14% of the sample. The trial excluded patients who had a history of autoimmune disease or were on systemic immunosuppression. Peripheral blood for TCR sequencing was collected from all dose cohorts at baseline, on cycle 4 day 1, and on cycle 7 day 1. The samples were taken from a phase I, first-in-human, multicenter, open-label dose-escalation trial of ivuxolimab. Adults with locally advanced or metastatic melanoma, renal cell carcinoma, hepatocellular carcinoma or head and neck squamous cell carcinoma were enrolled in the trial. Before TCR sequencing, CD4+ T cells and CD8+ T cells were sorted from peripheral blood as separate populations.

A note on this clone: Its target antigen remains unknown. Per-base quality was not reported, and no clone a single base away is much larger than it.

What the work shows at the level of the full study, not this receptor alone: In partial responders in the 0.1-3.0 mg/kg groups, normalized peripheral clonal expansion was found to be among the lowest, especially among CD8+ T cells. The antigen specificity of the peripheral T cells that underwent clonal expansion was not determined. After ivuxolimab, expanded clones were on average more numerous among CD8+ T cells than among CD4+ T cells. Low levels of normalized T-cell clonal expansion were also shown by some nonresponding patients. At doses from 0.1 to 3.0 mg/kg, clonal expansion was seen in both CD4+ and CD8+ blood T cells between baseline and week 6.

The receptor comes from an adult with an advanced solid tumor such as melanoma, head and neck, liver or kidney cancer. The sequence links TRBV6-5 to TRBJ2-7, with a weak D call of TRBD2 (6 bases match). Sequences were derived from CD4+ or CD8+ T cells sorted from blood, sampled in a trial of the OX40 agonist ivuxolimab. The nucleotide sequence reads as follows: TGTGCCAGCCGTAGTAACGCTGGGACTTCTTACGAGCAGTACTTC. Translation gives CASRSNAGTSYEQYF.